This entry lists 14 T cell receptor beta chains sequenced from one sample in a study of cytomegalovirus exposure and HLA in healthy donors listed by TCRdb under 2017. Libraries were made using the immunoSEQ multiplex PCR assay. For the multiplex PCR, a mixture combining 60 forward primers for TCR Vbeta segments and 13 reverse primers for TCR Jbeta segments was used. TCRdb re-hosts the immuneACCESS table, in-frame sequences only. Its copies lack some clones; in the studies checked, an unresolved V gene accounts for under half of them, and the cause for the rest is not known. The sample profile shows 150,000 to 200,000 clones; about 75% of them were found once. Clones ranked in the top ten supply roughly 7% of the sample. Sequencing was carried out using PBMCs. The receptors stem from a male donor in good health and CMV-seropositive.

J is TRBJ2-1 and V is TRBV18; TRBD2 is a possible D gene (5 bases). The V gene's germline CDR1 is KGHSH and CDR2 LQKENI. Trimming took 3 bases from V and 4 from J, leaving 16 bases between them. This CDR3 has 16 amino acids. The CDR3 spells CASSPAGATGYNEQFF. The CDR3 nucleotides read TGTGCCAGCTCACCGGCTGGCGCAACGGGGTACAATGAGCAGTTCTTC.

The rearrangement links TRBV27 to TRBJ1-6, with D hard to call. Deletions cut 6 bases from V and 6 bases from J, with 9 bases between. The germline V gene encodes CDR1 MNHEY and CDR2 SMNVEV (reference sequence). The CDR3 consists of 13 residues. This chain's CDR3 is CASSPGPNSPLHF. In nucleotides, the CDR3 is TGTGCCAGCAGCCCGGGTCCTAATTCACCCCTCCACTTT.

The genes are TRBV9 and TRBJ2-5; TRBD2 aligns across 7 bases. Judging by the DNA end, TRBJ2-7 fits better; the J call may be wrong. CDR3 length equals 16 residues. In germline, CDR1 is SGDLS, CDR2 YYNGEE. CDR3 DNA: TGTGCCAGCAGCGTAGCCCCGACAGCGGGATCCTACGAGCAGTACTTC. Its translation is CASSVAPTAGSYEQYF.

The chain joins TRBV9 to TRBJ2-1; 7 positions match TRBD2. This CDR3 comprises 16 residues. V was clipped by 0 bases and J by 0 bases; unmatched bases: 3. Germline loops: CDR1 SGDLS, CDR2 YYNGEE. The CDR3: CASSVGRGSSYNEQFF. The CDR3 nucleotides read TGTGCCAGCAGCGTAGGTCGCGGGAGCTCCTACAATGAGCAGTTCTTC.

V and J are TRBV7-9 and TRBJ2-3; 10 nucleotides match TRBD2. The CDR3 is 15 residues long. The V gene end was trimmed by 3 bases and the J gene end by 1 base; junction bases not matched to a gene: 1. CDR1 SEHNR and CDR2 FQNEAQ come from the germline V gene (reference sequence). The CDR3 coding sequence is TGTGCCAGCAGCTTCCTAGCGGGGGGCACAGATACGCAGTATTTT. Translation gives CASSFLAGGTDTQYF.

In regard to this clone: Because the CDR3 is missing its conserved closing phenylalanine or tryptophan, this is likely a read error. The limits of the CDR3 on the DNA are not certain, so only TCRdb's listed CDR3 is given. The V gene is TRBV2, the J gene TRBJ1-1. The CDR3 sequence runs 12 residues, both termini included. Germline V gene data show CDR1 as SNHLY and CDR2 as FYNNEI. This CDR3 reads CASSVRGWPVLG.

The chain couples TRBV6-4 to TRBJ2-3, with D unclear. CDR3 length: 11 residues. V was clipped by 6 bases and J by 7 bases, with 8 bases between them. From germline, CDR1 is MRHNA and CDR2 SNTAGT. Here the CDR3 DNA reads TGTGCCAGCAGCCCGTTTTATACGCAGTATTTT. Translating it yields CASSPFYTQYF.

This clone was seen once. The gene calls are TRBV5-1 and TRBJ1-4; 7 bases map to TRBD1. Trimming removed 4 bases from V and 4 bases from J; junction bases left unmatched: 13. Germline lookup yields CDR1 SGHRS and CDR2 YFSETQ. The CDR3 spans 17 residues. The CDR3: CASSGGTDLDNNEKLFF. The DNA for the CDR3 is TGCGCCAGCAGCGGGGGGACAGACCTTGACAATAATGAAAAACTGTTTTTT.

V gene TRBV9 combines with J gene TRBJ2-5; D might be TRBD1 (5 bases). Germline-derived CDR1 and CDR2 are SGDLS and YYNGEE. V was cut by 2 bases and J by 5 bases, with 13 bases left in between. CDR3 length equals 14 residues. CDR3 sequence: CASSVGTRAETQYF. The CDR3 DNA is TGTGCCAGCAGCGTTGGTACCAGGGCGGAGACCCAGTACTTC.

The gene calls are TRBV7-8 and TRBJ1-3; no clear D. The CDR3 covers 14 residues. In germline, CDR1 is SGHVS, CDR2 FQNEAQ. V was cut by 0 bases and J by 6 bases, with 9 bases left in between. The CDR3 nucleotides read TGTGCCAGCAGCTTAGCGCGTACTCCAAACACCATATATTTT. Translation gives CASSLARTPNTIYF.

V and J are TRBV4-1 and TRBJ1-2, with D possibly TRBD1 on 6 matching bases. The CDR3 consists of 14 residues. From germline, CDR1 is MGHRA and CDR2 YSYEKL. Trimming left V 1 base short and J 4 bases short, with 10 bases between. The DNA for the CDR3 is TGCGCCAGCAGCCAAGTGGCACAGGGCTATGGCTACACCTTC. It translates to CASSQVAQGYGYTF.

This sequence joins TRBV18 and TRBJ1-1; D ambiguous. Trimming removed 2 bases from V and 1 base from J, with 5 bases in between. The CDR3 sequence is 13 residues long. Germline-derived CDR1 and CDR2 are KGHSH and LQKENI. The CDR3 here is CASSPSPNTEAFF. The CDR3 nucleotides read TGTGCCAGCTCACCAAGCCCGAACACTGAAGCTTTCTTT.

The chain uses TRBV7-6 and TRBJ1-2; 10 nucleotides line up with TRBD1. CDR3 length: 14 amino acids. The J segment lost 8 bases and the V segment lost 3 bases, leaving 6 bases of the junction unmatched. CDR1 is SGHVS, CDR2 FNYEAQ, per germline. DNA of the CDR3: TGTGCCAGCAGCTTGTCCGGGACAGGGGAAGGCTACACCTTC. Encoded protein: CASSLSGTGEGYTF.

The CDR3 DNA is TGTGCCAGCAGTTACTCAGGGACTAGGGGATACGAGCAGTACTTC. Protein: CASSYSGTRGYEQYF. The genes are TRBV6-5 and TRBJ2-7, with TRBD2 identical over 8 bases. CDR3 length equals 15 residues. V dropped 0 bases and J dropped 4; count of bases not matched to a gene: 5. Germline-derived CDR1 and CDR2 are MNHEY and SVGAGI.